Listed below are T cell receptor beta chains from one sample, sequenced in a study of blood T cell repertoires in COVID-19. The data were produced by immunoSEQ multiplex PCR, yet TCRdb's version contains in-frame clones alone and is incomplete. The sample has over 130,000 clones; 70% to 90% are singletons. The specimen was PBMCs or T cells enriched from blood (not recorded which). The receptor set was obtained from a woman in her 50s with acute COVID-19. Both conserved end residues are part of each CDR3. A D gene is named only where the DNA matches it firmly. Expanded clones get a size class; other rows say once, few or many, or leave the size out.

v_gene: TRBV12-3/TRBV12-4
len: 13
j_gene: TRBJ1-2
abundance: few
d_gene: .
CDR3nt: TGTGCCAGCAGACGGGCGGGGTACTATGGCTACACCTTC
CDR3aa: CASRRAGYYGYTF

v_gene: TRBV15
len: 15
j_gene: TRBJ2-6
abundance: few
d_gene: .
CDR3nt: TGTGCCACCAGCAGAGATCGAGCTGGGGCCAACGTCCTGACTTTC
CDR3aa: CATSRDRAGANVLTF

v_gene: TRBV9
len: 15
j_gene: TRBJ2-1
abundance: .
d_gene: .
CDR3nt: TGTGCCAGCAGCCCCAGCGGTAGCTCCTACAATGAGCAGTTCTTC
CDR3aa: CASSPSGSSYNEQFF

v_gene: TRBV7-2
len: 13
j_gene: TRBJ2-1
abundance: .
d_gene: TRBD2
CDR3nt: TGTGCCAGCAGCCGGGACTATCGCTATGAGCAGTTCTTC
CDR3aa: CASSRDYRYEQFF

v_gene: TRBV28
len: 16
j_gene: TRBJ2-1
abundance: .
d_gene: TRBD2
CDR3nt: TGTGCCAGCAGTTTACCAACTAGCGGGGCCGAAAGCGAGCAGTTCTTC
CDR3aa: CASSLPTSGAESEQFF

v_gene: TRBV7-9
len: 14
j_gene: TRBJ1-2
abundance: .
d_gene: .
CDR3nt: TGTGCCAGCTCGAGTTCAGGGGATGGTTATGGCTACACCTTC
CDR3aa: CASSSSGDGYGYTF

v_gene: TRBV19
len: 15
j_gene: TRBJ1-5
abundance: .
d_gene: TRBD1
CDR3nt: TGTGCCAGTAGTAAAGGACAGGGGCCCAATCAGCCCCAGCATTTT
CDR3aa: CASSKGQGPNQPQHF

v_gene: TRBV28
len: 13
j_gene: TRBJ2-2
abundance: .
d_gene: .
CDR3nt: TGTGCCAGCAGCCAAAGTCGGGCCGGGGAGCTGTTTTTT
CDR3aa: CASSQSRAGELFF

v_gene: TRBV6-5
len: 14
j_gene: TRBJ1-3
abundance: .
d_gene: .
CDR3nt: TGTGCCAGCAGCTTACAGGGAAATGAAAACACCATATATTTT
CDR3aa: CASSLQGNENTIYF

v_gene: TRBV7-3
len: 15
j_gene: TRBJ1-1
abundance: .
d_gene: .
CDR3nt: TGTGCCAGCAGCTTATCCCCGGAAAGGGGCACTGAAGCTTTCTTT
CDR3aa: CASSLSPERGTEAFF

v_gene: TRBV19
len: 15
j_gene: TRBJ2-1
abundance: .
d_gene: .
CDR3nt: TGTGCCAGTACTCTGGACTTCCCATCCTACAATGAGCAGTTCTTC
CDR3aa: CASTLDFPSYNEQFF